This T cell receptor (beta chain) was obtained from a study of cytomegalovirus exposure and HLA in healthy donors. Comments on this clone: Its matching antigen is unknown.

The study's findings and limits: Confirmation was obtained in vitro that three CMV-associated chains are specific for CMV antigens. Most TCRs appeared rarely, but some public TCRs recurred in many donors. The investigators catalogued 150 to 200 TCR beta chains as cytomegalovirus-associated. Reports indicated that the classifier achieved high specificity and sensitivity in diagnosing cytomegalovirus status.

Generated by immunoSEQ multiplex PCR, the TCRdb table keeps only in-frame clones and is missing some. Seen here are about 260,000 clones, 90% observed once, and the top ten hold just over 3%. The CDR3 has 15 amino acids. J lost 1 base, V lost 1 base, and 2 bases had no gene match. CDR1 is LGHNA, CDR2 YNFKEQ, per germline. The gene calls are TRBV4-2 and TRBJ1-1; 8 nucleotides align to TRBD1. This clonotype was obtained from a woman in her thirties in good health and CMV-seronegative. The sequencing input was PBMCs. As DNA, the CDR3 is TGTGCCAGCAGCCAAGGACAGGGGCGGAACACTGAAGCTTTCTTT. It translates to CASSQGQGRNTEAFF.